The 7 T cell receptor beta chains in this list originate from one sample, sequenced in a study of cytomegalovirus exposure and HLA in healthy donors. The PCR ran on 60 Vbeta and 13 Jbeta primers. Assay used: immunoSEQ multiplex PCR; TCRdb lists only in-frame clones, some missing. The table shows fewer than 250,000 clones, with around 87% occurring only once. The sample comprised PBMCs. Every receptor here comes from a man in his thirties or forties in good health and CMV-seronegative.

A single count supports this clone. This chain joins TRBV6-5 and TRBJ2-2; D remains unclear. The germline V gene has CDR1 MNHEY and CDR2 SVGAGI. With 7 bases removed from V and 9 bases from J, the gap between germline ends came to 15 bases. This CDR3 has 13 residues. The CDR3 DNA sequence: TGTGCCAGCAACAGTGACCAATCATGGGAGCTGTTTTTT. Protein product: CASNSDQSWELFF.

The chain uses TRBV7-2 and TRBJ2-7; a weak D match, TRBD1 (5 bases). Germline CDR1 is SGHTA and CDR2 is FQGNSA. The CDR3 length is 14 residues. Trimming shortened V by 2 bases and J by 0 bases, and 8 bases separated the two germline ends. The CDR3 reads CASSLSRDSYEQYF. CDR3 nucleotides: TGTGCCAGCAGCTTAAGCAGGGACTCCTACGAGCAGTACTTC.

The J gene is TRBJ1-4, the V gene TRBV6-5; the match to TRBD1 covers 11 bases. This CDR3 contains 15 residues. The V and J ends lost 0 bases and 8 bases, in that order; junction bases with no gene match: 2. The V gene's germline CDR1 is MNHEY and CDR2 SVGAGI. CDR3: CASSYSGTGGEKLFF. DNA of the CDR3: TGTGCCAGCAGTTACTCAGGGACAGGGGGGGAAAAACTGTTTTTT.

The chain uses TRBV11-2 and TRBJ1-1, with D possibly being TRBD1 (6 bases). This CDR3 is built from 14 residues. Trimming shortened V by 1 base and J by 0 bases, and 6 bases separated the two germline ends. The germline V gene encodes CDR1 SGHAT and CDR2 FQNNGV. CDR3 coding DNA: TGTGCCAGCAGCTTAGCAGGGGTGAACACTGAAGCTTTCTTT. Translation gives CASSLAGVNTEAFF.

V gene TRBV2 combines with J gene TRBJ2-3, with D tentatively TRBD2 (5 bases). The V end lost 11 bases, the J end lost 7 bases, and 19 bases lay between the germline ends. Per germline, CDR1 SNHLY and CDR2 FYNNEI. The CDR3 is 13 amino acids. The CDR3 is CAARGPTLNTQYF. CDR3 in DNA: TGTGCCGCCCGGGGTCCTACACTCAATACGCAGTATTTT.

V and J are TRBV6-6 and TRBJ1-1; D gene unclear. There are 16 residues in the CDR3. V dropped 4 bases and J dropped 1 base, with 16 bases sitting between them. Germline lookup yields CDR1 MNHNY and CDR2 SVGAGI (reference sequence). In DNA form, the CDR3 reads TGTGCCAGCAGTTCCGGGCCCGGTCGGGAGAACACTGAAGCTTTCTTT. Translating gives CASSSGPGRENTEAFF.

The V and J genes are TRBV7-2 and TRBJ2-1, with D maybe TRBD2 (6 bases). CDR1 and CDR2 (germline): SGHTA, FQGNSA. This CDR3 has 12 residues. V lost 3 bases, J lost 8 bases, and 8 bases lay in between. CDR3 coding DNA: TGTGCCAGCAGCTTGGGCGGGGATGAGCAGTTCTTC. The encoded protein is CASSLGGDEQFF.